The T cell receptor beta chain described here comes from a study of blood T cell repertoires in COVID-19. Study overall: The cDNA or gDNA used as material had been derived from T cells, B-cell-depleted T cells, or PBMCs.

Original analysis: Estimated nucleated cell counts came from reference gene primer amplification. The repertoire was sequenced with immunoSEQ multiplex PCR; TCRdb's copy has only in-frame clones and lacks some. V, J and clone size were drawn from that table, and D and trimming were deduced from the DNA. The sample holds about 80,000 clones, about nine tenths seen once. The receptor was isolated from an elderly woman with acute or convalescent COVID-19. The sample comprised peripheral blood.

The CDR3, as DNA: TGTGCCAGCAGCTTAAGGACTAGCGGGAATCAAGAGACCCAGTACTTC. Its translation is CASSLRTSGNQETQYF. This chain uses TRBV11-2 with TRBJ2-5, with TRBD2 matching over 12 bases. Germline values: CDR1 SGHAT, CDR2 FQNNGV. The CDR3 consists of 16 residues. With V trimmed by 2 bases and J by 2 bases, 3 bases remained unmatched.